This T cell receptor (beta chain) was captured in a study of response to subunit inactivated influenza vaccine. Trimming took off 3 bases at V and 0 bases at J, with 6 bases between the two ends. The germline gives CDR1 DFQATT, CDR2 SNEGSKA (reference sequence). This CDR3 has 13 amino acids. TCRdb itself ran the RT-PCR reads through MiXCR, one entry per CDR3 protein. The sample includes about 800,000 distinct CDR3 sequences, about 20% of them seen just once. J is TRBJ2-1 and V is TRBV20-1; no reliable D call. The specimen comprised PBMCs from blood, sampled roughly 5 days after vaccination. The sequence was obtained from a man aged 50-60 years who received an inactivated influenza vaccine. The DNA of the CDR3 is TGCAGTGCTAGTGTGAGCTCCTACAATGAGCAGTTCTTC. It translates to CSASVSSYNEQFF.